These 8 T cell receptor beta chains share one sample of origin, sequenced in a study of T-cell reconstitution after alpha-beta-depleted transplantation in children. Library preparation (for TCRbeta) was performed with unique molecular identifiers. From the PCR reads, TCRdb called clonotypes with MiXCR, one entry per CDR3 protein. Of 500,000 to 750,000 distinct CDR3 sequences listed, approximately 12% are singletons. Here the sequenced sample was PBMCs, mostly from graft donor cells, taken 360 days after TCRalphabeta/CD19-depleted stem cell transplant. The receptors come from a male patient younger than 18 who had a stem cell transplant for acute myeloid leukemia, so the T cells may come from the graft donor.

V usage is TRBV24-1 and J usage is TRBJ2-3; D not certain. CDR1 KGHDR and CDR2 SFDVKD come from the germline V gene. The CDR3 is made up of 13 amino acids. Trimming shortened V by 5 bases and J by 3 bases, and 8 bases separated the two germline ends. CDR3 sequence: CATSASGTDTQYF. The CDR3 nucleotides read TGTGCCACCAGTGCCTCAGGAACAGATACGCAGTATTTT.

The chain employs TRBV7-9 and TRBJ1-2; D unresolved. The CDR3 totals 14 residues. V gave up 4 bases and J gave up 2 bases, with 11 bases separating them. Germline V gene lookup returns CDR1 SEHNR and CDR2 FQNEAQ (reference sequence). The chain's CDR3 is CASSSGLLNYGYTF. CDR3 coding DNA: TGTGCCAGCAGCTCTGGACTTCTGAACTATGGCTACACCTTC.

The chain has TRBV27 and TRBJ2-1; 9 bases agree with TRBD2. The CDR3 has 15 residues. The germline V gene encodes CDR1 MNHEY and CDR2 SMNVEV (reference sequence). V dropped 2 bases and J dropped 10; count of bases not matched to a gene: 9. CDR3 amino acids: CASSLMTSGGEEQFF. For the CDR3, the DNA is TGTGCCAGCAGTTTAATGACTAGCGGCGGGGAAGAGCAGTTCTTC.

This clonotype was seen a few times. DNA for the CDR3: TGTGCCAGCAGGCCCGACAGGGACGAGCAGTACTTC. Protein: CASRPDRDEQYF. The V gene is TRBV6-5, the J gene TRBJ2-7; 7 nucleotides agree with TRBD1. Germline loops: CDR1 MNHEY, CDR2 SVGAGI. The CDR3 is 12 residues long. V lost 6 bases to trimming and J lost 5 bases; unmatched junction nucleotides: 4.

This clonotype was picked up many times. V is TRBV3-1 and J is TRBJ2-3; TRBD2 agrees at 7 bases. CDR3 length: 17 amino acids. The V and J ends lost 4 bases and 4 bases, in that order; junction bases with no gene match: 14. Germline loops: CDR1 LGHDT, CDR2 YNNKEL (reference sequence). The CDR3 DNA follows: TGTGCCAGCAGCCTTAGGACTAGTCCAAGCTACGCAGATACGCAGTATTTT. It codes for CASSLRTSPSYADTQYF.

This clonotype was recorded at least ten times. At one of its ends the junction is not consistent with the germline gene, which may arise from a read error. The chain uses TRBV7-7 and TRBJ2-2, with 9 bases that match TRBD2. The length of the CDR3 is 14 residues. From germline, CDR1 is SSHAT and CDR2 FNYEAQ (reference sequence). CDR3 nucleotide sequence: TGTGCTAGCAGGGGGACTAGCAGCACCGGGGAGCTGTTTTTT. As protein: CASRGTSSTGELFF.

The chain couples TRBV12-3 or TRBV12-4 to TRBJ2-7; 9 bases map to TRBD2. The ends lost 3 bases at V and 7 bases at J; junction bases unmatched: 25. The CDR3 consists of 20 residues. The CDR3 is CASSFFNRGGALAGGGEQYF. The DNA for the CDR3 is TGTGCCAGCAGTTTTTTTAACAGGGGAGGAGCTTTGGCGGGAGGGGGGGAGCAGTACTTC.

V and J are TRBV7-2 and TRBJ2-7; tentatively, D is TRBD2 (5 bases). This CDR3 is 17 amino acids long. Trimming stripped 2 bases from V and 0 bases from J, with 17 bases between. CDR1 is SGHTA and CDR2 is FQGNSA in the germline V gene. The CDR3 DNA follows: TGTGCCAGCAGCTTATGGGCCACCGGAGCGGTCTCCTACGAGCAGTACTTC. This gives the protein CASSLWATGAVSYEQYF.